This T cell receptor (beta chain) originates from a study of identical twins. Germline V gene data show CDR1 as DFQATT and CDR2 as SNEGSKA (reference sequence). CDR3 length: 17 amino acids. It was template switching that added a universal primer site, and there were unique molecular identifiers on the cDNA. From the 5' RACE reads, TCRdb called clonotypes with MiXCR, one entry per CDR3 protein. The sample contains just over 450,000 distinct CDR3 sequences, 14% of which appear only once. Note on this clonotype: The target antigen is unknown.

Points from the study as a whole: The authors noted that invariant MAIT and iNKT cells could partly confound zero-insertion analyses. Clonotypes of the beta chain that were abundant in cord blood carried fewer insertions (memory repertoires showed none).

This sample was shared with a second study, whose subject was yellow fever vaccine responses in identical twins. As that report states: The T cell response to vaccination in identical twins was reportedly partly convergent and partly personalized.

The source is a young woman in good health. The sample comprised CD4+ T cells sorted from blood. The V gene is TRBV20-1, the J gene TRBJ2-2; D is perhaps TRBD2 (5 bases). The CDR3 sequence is CCARDLASTSNTGELFF. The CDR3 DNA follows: TGCTGCGCTAGAGACTTAGCTAGCACCTCGAACACCGGGGAGCTGTTTTTT.